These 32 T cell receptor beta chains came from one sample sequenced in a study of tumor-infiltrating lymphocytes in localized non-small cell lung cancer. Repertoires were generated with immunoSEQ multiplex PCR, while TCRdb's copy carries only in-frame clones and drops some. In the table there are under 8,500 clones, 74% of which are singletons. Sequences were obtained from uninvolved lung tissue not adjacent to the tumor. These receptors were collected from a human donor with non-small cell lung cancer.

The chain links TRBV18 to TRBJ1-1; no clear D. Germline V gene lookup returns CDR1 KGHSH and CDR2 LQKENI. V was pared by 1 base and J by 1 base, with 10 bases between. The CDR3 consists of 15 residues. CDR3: CASSPLGWGNTEAFF. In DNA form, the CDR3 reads TGTGCCAGCTCACCACTCGGATGGGGGAACACTGAAGCTTTCTTT. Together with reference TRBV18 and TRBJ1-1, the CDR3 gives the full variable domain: NAGVMQNPRHLVRRRGQEARLRCSPMKGHSHVYWYRQLPEEGLKFMVYLQKENIIDESGMPKERFSAEFPKEGPSILRIQQVVRGDSAAYFCASSPLGWGNTEAFFGQGTRLTVV.

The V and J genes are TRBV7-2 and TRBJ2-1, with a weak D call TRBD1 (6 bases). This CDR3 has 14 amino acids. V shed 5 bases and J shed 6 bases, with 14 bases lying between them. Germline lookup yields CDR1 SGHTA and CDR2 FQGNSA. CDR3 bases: TGTGCCAGCAGCCGAGACACAGGGAGCAATGAGCAGTTCTTC. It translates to CASSRDTGSNEQFF. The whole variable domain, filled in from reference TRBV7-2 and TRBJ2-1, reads GAGVSQSPSNKVTEKGKDVELRCDPISGHTALYWYRQSLGQGLEFLIYFQGNSAPDKSGLPSDRFSAERTGGSVSTLTIQRTQQEDSAVYLCASSRDTGSNEQFFGPGTRLTVL.

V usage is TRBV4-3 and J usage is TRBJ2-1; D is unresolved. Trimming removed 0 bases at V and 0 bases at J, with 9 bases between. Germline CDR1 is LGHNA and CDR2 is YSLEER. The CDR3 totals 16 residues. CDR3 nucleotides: TGCGCCAGCAGCCAAGAGTCCACGTCCTCCTACAATGAGCAGTTCTTC. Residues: CASSQESTSSYNEQFF.

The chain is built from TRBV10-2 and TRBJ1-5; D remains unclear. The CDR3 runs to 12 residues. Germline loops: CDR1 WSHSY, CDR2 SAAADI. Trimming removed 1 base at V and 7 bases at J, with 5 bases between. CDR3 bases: TGCGCCAGCAGTGAGTGGCAGCAGCCCCAGCATTTT. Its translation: CASSEWQQPQHF.

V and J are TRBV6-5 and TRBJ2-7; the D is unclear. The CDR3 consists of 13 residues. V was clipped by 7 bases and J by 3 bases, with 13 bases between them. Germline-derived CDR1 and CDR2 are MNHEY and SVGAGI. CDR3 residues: CASTSQANYEQYF. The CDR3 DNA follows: TGTGCCAGCACGTCGCAGGCGAACTACGAGCAGTACTTC.

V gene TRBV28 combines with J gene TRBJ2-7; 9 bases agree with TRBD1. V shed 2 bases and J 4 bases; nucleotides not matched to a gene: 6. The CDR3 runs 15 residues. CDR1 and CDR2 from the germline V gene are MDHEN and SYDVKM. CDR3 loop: CASSLTGTGTYEQYF. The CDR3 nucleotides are TGTGCCAGCAGTTTAACCGGGACAGGGACGTACGAGCAGTACTTC.

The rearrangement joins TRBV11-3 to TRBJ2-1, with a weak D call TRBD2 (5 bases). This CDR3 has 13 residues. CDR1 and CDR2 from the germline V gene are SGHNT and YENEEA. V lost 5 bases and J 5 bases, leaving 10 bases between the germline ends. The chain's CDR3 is CASSPSGNNEQFF. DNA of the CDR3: TGTGCCAGCAGCCCAAGCGGTAACAATGAGCAGTTCTTC.

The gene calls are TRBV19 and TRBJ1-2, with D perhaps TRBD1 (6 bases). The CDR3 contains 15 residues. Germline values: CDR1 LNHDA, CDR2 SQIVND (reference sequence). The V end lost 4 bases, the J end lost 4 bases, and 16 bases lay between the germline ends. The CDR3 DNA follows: TGTGCCAGTAGTACCGTTGAAGCAGGGGTCTATGGCTACACCTTC. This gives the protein CASSTVEAGVYGYTF.

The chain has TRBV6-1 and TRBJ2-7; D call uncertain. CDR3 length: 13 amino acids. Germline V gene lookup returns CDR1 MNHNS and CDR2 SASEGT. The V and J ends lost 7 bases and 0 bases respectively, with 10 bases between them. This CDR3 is CASKVHNSYEQYF. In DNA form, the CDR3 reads TGTGCCAGCAAGGTCCACAACTCCTACGAGCAGTACTTC.

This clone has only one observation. The CDR3 loop is CASSLRYSTDTQYF. For the CDR3, the DNA is TGTGCCAGCAGTTTGCGATACAGCACAGATACGCAGTATTTT. The chain links TRBV6-5 to TRBJ2-3; D gene ambiguous. This CDR3 spans 14 amino acids. The germline gives CDR1 MNHEY, CDR2 SVGAGI. Between the trimmed V and J ends, which lost 4 bases and 0 bases, there was a span of 8 bases.

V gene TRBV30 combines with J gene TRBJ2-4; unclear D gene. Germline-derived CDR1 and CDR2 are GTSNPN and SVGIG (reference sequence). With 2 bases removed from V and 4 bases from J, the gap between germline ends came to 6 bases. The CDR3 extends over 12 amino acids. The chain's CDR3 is CAWSTRKNIQYF. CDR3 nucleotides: TGTGCCTGGAGTACCCGTAAAAACATTCAGTACTTC.

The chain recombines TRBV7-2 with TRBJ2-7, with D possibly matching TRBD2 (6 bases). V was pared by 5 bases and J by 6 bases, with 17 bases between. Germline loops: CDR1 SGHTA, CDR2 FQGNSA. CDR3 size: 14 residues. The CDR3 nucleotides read TGTGCCAGCAGCCCCATGGGACTCCCCTCCGAGCAGTACTTC. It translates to CASSPMGLPSEQYF.

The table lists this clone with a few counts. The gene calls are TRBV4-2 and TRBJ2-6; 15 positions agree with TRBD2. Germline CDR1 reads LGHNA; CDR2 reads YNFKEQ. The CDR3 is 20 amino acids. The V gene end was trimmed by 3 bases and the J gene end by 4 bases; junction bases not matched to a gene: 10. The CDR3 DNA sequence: TGTGCCAGCAGCCAGGGACTAGCGGGAGGCCCTGGCATCGGGGCCAACGTCCTGACTTTC. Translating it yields CASSQGLAGGPGIGANVLTF.

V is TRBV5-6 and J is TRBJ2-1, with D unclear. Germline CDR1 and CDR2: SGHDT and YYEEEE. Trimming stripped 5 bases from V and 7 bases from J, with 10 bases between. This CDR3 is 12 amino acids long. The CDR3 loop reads CASRRVANEQFF. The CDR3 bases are TGTGCCAGCAGGCGTGTGGCGAATGAGCAGTTCTTC.

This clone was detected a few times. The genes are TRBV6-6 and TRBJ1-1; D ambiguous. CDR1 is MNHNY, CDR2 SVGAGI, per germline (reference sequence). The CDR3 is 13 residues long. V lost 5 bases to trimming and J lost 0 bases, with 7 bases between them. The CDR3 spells CASSGSLNTEAFF. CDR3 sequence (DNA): TGTGCCAGCAGTGGATCATTGAACACTGAAGCTTTCTTT.

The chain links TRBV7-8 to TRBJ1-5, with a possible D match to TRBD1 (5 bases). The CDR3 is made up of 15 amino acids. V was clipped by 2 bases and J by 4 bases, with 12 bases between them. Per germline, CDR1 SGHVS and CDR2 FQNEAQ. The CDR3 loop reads CASSLLTGPNQPQHF. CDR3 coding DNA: TGTGCCAGCAGCTTACTAACAGGACCTAATCAGCCCCAGCATTTT.

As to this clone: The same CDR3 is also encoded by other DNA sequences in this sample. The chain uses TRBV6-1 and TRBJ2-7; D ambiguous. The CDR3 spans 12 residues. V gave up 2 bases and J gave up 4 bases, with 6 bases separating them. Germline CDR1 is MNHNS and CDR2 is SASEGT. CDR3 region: CASSEYGYEQYF. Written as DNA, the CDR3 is TGTGCCAGCAGTGAATATGGTTACGAGCAGTACTTC.

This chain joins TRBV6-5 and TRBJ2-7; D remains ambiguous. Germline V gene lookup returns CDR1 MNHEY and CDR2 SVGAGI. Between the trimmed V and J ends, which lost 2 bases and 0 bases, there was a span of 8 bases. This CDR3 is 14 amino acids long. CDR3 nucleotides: TGTGCCAGCAGTTACGCCCACGGCTCCTACGAGCAGTACTTC. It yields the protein CASSYAHGSYEQYF.

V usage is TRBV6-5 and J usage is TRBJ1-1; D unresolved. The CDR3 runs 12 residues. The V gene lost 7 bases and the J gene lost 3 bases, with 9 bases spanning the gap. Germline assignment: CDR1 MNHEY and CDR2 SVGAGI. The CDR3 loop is CASKDPYTEAFF. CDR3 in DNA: TGTGCCAGCAAGGATCCATACACTGAAGCTTTCTTT.

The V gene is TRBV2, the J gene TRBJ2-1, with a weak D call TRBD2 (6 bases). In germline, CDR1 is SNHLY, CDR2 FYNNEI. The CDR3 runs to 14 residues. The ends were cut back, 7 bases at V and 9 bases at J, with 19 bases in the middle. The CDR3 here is CASNEGTGDGEQFF. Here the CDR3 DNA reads TGTGCCAGCAATGAGGGCACGGGGGACGGTGAGCAGTTCTTC.

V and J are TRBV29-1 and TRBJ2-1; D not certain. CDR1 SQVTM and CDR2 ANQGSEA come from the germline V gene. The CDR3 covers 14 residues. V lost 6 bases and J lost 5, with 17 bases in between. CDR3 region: CSVAQTAWNNEQFF. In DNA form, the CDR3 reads TGCAGCGTCGCACAGACCGCCTGGAACAATGAGCAGTTCTTC.

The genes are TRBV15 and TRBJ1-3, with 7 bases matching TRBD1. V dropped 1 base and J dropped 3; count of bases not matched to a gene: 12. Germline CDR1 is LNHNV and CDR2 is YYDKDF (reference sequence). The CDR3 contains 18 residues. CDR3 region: CATSRAIPGTDYGNTIYF. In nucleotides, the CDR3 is TGTGCCACCAGCAGAGCCATTCCCGGGACAGACTATGGAAACACCATATATTTT.

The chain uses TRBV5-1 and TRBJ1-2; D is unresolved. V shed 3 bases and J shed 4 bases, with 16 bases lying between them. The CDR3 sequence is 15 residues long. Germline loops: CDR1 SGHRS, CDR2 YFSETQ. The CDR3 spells CASSSPGANLYGYTF. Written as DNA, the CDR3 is TGCGCCAGCAGCTCCCCAGGCGCTAATCTCTATGGCTACACCTTC. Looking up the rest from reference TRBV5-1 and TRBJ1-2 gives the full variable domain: KAGVTQTPRYLIKTRGQQVTLSCSPISGHRSVSWYQQTPGQGLQFLFEYFSETQRNKGNFPGRFSGRQFSNSRSEMNVSTLELGDSALYLCASSSPGANLYGYTFGSGTRLTVV.

The CDR3 region has the DNA TGTGCCAGCAGCTTGGTCAAGACCGTTGAAGCTTTCTTT. Protein product: CASSLVKTVEAFF. The V and J genes are TRBV5-8 and TRBJ1-1; no firm D call. Germline V gene data show CDR1 as SGHTS and CDR2 as YDEGEE. The CDR3 contains 13 residues. Trimming shortened V by 0 bases and J by 7 bases, and 10 bases separated the two germline ends.

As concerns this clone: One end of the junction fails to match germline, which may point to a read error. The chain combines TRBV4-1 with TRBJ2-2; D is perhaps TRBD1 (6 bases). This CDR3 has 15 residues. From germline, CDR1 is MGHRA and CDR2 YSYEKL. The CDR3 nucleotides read TGCGCCAGCACCCAACAGGGTACGAACACCGGGGAGCTGTTTTTT. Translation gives CASTQQGTNTGELFF.

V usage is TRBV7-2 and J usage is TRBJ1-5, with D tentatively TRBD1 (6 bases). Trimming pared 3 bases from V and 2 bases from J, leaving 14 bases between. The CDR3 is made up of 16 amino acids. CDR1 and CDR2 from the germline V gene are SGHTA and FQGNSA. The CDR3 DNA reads TGTGCCAGCAGCTTGCGGGGGGCAAGCGGCAATCAGCCCCAGCATTTT. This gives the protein CASSLRGASGNQPQHF.

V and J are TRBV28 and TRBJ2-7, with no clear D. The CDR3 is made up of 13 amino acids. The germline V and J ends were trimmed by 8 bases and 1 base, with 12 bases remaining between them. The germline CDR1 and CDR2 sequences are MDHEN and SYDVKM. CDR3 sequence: CASVKGRSYEQYF. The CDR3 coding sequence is TGTGCCAGCGTTAAGGGCCGGTCCTACGAGCAGTACTTC.

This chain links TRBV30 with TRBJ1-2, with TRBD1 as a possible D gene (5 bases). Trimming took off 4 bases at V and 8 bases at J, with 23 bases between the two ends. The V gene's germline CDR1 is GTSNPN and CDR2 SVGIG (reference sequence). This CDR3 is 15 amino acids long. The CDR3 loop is CAWIQGLITGGGYTF. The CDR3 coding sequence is TGTGCCTGGATCCAGGGTCTAATTACAGGAGGAGGCTACACCTTC.

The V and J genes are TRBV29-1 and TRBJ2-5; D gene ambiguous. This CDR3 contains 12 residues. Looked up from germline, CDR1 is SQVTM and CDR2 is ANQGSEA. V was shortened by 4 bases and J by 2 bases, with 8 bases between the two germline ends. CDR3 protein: CSVVLVQETQYF. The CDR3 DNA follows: TGCAGCGTTGTGTTGGTGCAAGAGACCCAGTACTTC.

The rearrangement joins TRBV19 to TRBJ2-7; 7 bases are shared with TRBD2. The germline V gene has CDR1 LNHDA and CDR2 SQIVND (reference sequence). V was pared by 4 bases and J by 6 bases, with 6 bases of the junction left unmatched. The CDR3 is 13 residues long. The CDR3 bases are TGTGCCAGTAGTACCCGACTAGCTAGCGAGCAGTACTTC. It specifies CASSTRLASEQYF.

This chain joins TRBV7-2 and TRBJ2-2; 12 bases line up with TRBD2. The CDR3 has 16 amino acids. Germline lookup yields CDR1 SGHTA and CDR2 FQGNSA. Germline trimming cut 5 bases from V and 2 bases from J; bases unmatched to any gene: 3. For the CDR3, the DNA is TGTGCCAGCAGCCAGACTAGCGGGAGAAACACCGGGGAGCTGTTTTTT. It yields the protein CASSQTSGRNTGELFF.

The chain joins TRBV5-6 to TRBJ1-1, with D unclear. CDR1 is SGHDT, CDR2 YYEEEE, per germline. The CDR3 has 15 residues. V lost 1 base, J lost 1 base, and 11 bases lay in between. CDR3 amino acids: CASSLFDRENTEAFF. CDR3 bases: TGTGCCAGCAGCTTGTTTGACCGAGAGAACACTGAAGCTTTCTTT.